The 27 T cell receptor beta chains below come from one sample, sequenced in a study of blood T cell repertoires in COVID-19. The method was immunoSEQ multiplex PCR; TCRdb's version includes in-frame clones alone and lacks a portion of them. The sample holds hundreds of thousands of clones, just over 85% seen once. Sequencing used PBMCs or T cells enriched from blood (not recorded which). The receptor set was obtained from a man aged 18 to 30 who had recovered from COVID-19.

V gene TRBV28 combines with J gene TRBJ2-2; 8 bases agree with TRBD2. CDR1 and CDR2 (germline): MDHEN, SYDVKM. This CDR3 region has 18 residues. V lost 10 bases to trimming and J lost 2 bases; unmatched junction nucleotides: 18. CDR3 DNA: TGTGCCACCAAGGAGGGAGAGTTAACTAGCGGTAACACCGGGGAGCTGTTTTTT. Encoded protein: CATKEGELTSGNTGELFF.

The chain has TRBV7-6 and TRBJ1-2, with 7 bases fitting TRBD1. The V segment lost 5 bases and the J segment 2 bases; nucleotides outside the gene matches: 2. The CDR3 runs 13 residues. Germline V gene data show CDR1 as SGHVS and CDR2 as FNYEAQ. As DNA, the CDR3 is TGTGCCAGCAGCCCGACAGGGAACTATGGCTACACCTTC. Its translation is CASSPTGNYGYTF.

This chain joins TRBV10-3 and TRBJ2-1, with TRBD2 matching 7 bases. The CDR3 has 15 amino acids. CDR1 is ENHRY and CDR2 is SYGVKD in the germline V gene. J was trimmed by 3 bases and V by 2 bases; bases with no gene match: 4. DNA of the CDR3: TGTGCCATCAGTGAGAGTGGCGGGGGCTACAATGAGCAGTTCTTC. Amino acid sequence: CAISESGGGYNEQFF.

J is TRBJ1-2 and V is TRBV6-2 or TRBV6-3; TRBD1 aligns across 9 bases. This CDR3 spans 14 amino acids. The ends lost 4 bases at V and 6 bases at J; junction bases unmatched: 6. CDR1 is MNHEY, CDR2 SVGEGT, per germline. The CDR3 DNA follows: TGTGCCAGCAGTTCGAACAGGGGGCGCAATGGCTACACCTTC. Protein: CASSSNRGRNGYTF.

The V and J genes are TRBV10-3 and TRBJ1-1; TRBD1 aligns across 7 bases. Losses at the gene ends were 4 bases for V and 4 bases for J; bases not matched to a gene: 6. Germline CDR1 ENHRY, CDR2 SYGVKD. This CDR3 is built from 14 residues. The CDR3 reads CAISAQGWVTEAFF. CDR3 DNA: TGTGCCATCAGTGCACAGGGGTGGGTCACTGAAGCTTTCTTT.

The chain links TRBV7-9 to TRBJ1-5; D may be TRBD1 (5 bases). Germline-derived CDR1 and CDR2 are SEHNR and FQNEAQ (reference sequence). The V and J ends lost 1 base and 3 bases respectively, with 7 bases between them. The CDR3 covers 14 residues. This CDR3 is CASSLETDNQPQHF. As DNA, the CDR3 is TGTGCCAGCAGCTTAGAGACAGACAATCAGCCCCAGCATTTT.

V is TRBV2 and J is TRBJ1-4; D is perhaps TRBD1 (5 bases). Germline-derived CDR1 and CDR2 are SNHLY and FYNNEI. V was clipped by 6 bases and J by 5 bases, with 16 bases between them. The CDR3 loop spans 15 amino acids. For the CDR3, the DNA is TGTGCCAGCAGAGATCAGGGCCAATTGAATGAAAAACTGTTTTTT. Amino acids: CASRDQGQLNEKLFF. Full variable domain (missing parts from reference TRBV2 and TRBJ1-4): EPEVTQTPSHQVTQMGQEVILRCVPISNHLYFYWYRQILGQKVEFLVSFYNNEISEKSEIFDDQFSVERPDGSNFTLKIRSTKLEDSAMYFCASRDQGQLNEKLFFGSGTQLSVL.

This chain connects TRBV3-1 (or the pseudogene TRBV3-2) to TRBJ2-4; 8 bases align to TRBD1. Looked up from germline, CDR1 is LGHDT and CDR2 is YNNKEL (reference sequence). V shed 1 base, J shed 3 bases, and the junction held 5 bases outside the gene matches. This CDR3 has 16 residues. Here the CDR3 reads CASSQGPGQDKNIQYF. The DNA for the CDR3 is TGTGCCAGCAGCCAAGGTCCGGGACAGGACAAAAACATTCAGTACTTC.

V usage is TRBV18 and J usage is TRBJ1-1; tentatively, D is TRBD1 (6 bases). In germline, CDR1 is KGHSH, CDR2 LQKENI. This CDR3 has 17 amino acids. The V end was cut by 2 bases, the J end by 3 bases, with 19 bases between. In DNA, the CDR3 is TGTGCCAGCTCACCAAAGGCATTCAGGGGCGAAGACACTGAAGCTTTCTTT. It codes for CASSPKAFRGEDTEAFF.

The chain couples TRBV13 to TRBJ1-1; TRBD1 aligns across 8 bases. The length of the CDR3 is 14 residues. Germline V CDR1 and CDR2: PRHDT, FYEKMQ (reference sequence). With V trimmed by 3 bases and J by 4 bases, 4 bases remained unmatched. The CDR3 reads CASSLMQGATEAFF. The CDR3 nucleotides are TGTGCCAGCAGCTTGATGCAGGGGGCCACTGAAGCTTTCTTT.

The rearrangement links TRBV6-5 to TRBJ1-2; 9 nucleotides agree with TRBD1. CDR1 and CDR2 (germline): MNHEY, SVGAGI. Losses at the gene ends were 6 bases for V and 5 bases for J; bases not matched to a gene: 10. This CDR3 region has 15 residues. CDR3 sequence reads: CASSRGTGPFYGYTF. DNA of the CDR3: TGTGCCAGCAGCCGAGGGACAGGGCCTTTTTATGGCTACACCTTC.

Here the CDR3 DNA reads TGTGCCATCAGTGACAGGCAGTCGGATTCACCCCTCCACTTT. It specifies CAISDRQSDSPLHF. The chain has TRBV10-3 and TRBJ1-6; D gene ambiguous. Per germline, CDR1 ENHRY and CDR2 SYGVKD. V lost 3 bases, J lost 8 bases, and 11 bases lay in between. The CDR3 contains 14 residues.

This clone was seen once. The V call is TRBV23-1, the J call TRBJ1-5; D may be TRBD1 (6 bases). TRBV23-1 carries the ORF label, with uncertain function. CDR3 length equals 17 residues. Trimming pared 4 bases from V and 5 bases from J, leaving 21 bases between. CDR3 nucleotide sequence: TGCGCCAGCAGTCCCCCTTCCAGGGGTATGGTTTATCAGCCCCAGCATTTT. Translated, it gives CASSPPSRGMVYQPQHF.

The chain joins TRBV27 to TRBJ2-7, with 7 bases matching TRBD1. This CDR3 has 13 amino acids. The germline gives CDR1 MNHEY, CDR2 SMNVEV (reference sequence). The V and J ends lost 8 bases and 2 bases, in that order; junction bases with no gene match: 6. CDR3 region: CASRQGNTYEQYF. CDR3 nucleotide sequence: TGTGCCAGCCGACAGGGAAATACCTACGAGCAGTACTTC.

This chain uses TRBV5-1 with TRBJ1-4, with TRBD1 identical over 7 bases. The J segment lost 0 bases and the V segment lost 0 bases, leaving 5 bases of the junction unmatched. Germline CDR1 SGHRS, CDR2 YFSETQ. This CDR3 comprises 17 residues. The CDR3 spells CASSLAGTAATNEKLFF. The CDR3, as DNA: TGCGCCAGCAGCTTGGCCGGGACAGCCGCAACTAATGAAAAACTGTTTTTT.

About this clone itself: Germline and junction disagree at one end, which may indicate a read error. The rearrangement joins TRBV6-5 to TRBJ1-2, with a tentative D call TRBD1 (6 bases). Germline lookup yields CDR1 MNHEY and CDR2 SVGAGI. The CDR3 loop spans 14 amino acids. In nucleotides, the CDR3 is TGTGCCAGCAGTGACTCGGACAGTAACTATGGCTACACCTTC. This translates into CASSDSDSNYGYTF.

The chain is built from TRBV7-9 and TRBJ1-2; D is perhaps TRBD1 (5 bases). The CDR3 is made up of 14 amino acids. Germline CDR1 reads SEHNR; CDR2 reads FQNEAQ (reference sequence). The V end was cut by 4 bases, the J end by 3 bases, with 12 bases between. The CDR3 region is CASSYQGSHYGYTF. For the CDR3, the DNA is TGTGCCAGCAGCTACCAGGGATCCCACTATGGCTACACCTTC.

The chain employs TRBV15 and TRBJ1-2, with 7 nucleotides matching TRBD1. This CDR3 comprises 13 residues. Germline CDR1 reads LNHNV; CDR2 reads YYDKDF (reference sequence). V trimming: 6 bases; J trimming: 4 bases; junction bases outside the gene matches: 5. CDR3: CATSESGGYGYTF. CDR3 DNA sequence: TGTGCCACCAGTGAATCAGGGGGCTATGGCTACACCTTC.

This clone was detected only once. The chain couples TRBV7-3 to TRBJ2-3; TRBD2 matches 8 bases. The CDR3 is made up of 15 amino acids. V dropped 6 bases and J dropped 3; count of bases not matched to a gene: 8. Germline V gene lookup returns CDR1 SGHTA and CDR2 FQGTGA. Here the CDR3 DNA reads TGTGCCAGCAGTTTCGGAGGGACTAGAACAGATACGCAGTATTTT. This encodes CASSFGGTRTDTQYF.

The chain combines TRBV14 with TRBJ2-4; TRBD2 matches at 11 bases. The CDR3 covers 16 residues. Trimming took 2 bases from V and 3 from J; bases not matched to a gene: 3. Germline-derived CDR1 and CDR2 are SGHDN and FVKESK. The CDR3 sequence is CASSQPLAGVKNIQYF. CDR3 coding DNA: TGTGCCAGCAGCCAACCACTAGCGGGAGTCAAAAACATTCAGTACTTC.

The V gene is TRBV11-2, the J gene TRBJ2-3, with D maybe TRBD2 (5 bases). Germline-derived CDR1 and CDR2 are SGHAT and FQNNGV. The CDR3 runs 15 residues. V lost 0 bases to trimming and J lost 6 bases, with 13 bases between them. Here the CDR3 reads CASSLDLNSVDTQYF. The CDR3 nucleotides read TGTGCCAGCAGCTTAGATCTGAATAGCGTGGATACGCAGTATTTT.

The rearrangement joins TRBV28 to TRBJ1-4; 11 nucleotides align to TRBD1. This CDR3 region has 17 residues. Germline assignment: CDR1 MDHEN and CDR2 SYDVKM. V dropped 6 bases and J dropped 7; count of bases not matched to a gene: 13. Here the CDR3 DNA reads TGTGCCAGCAGGAGGGGCGGACAGGGGGCCGGTGGTGAAAAACTGTTTTTT. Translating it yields CASRRGGQGAGGEKLFF.

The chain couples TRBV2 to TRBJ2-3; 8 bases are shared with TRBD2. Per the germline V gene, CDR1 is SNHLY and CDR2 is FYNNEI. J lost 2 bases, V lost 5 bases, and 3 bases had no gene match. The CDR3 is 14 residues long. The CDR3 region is CASSRGGDTDTQYF. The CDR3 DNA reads TGTGCCAGCAGTCGGGGGGGCGACACAGATACGCAGTATTTT.

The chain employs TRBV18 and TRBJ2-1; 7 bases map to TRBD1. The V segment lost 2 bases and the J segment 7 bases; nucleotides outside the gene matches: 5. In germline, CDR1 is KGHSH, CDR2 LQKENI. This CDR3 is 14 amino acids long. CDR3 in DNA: TGTGCCAGCTCACCAAGACAGGGCCGTAATGAGCAGTTCTTC. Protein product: CASSPRQGRNEQFF.

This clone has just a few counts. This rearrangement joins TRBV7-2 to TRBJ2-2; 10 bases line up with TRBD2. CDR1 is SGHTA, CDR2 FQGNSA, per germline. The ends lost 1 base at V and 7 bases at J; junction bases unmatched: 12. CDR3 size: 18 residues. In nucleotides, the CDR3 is TGTGCCAGCAGCTTAGTGGGTTCTAGCGGGAGTTTTGGCGGGGAGCTGTTTTTT. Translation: CASSLVGSSGSFGGELFF.

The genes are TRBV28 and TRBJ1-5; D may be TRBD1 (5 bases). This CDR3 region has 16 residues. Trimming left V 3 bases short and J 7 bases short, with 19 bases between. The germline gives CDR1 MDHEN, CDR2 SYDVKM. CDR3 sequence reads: CASSLRGIAQRQPQHF. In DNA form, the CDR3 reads TGTGCCAGCAGTTTGCGGGGGATCGCCCAACGGCAGCCCCAGCATTTT.

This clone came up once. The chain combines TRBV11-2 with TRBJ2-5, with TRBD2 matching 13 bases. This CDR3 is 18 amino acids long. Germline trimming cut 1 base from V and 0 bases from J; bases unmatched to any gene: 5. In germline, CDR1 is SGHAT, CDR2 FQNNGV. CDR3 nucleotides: TGTGCCAGCAGCTTAGGACTAGCGGGAGGAGGGTACCAAGAGACCCAGTACTTC. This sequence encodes CASSLGLAGGGYQETQYF.